These 18 T cell receptor beta chains came from one sample sequenced in a study of OX40 agonist ivuxolimab in advanced cancers. TCRdb keeps only in-frame clones here, not all; method: immunoSEQ multiplex PCR. Among over 13,000 clones listed, 65% to 80% were seen once. The starting material was CD4+ or CD8+ T cells sorted from blood, obtained in a trial of the OX40 agonist ivuxolimab. The source of these receptors is an adult with an advanced solid tumor such as melanoma, head and neck, liver or kidney cancer.

The chain joins TRBV19 to TRBJ2-3, with D maybe TRBD1 (6 bases). Germline V gene sequence: CDR1 LNHDA, CDR2 SQIVND (reference sequence). The CDR3 spans 16 residues. V lost 8 bases to trimming and J lost 3 bases, with 21 bases between them. CDR3 in amino acids: CASSLTGGMATDTQYF. The CDR3 DNA is TGTGCCAGTTCCCTCACTGGGGGCATGGCTACAGATACGCAGTATTTT.

J is TRBJ2-1 and V is TRBV5-4; 11 bases agree with TRBD2. The ends lost 4 bases at V and 8 bases at J; junction bases unmatched: 8. The CDR3 runs 15 residues. From germline, CDR1 is SGHNT and CDR2 YYREEE (reference sequence). DNA for the CDR3: TGTGCCAGCAGCCCTCTAGCGGGAGGCCCCCATGAGCAGTTCTTC. Encoded protein: CASSPLAGGPHEQFF.

This clone came up a few times. The V call is TRBV7-9, the J call TRBJ2-1; unclear D gene. This CDR3 has 13 amino acids. Between the trimmed V and J ends, which lost 4 bases and 5 bases, there was a span of 9 bases. Germline CDR1 reads SEHNR; CDR2 reads FQNEAQ (reference sequence). The DNA for the CDR3 is TGTGCCAGCAGCTCGTACAATGACAATGAGCAGTTCTTC. Amino acids: CASSSYNDNEQFF. Complete variable domain (other parts from reference TRBV7-9 and TRBJ2-1): DTGVSQNPRHKITKRGQNVTFRCDPISEHNRLYWYRQTLGQGPEFLTYFQNEAQLEKSRLLSDRFSAERPKGSFSTLEIQRTEQGDSAMYLCASSSYNDNEQFFGPGTRLTVL.

The sample holds a few counts of this clone. The V gene is TRBV5-1, the J gene TRBJ1-6; D call uncertain. Germline-derived CDR1 and CDR2 are SGHRS and YFSETQ. Trimming cost V 6 bases and J 7 bases, with 11 bases left between them. The CDR3 length is 13 residues. The CDR3 DNA reads TGCGCCAGCACCCCCGGAGGGAATTCACCCCTCCACTTT. As protein: CASTPGGNSPLHF.

The J gene is TRBJ1-4, the V gene TRBV10-1; D not resolved. The CDR3 extends over 13 amino acids. Per germline, CDR1 WNHNN and CDR2 SYGVQD (reference sequence). V was shortened by 6 bases and J by 0 bases, with 5 bases between the two germline ends. This CDR3 is CASSDATNEKLFF. The CDR3 DNA reads TGCGCCAGCAGCGATGCAACTAATGAAAAACTGTTTTTT.

This clone has a single count. The rearrangement joins TRBV7-6 to TRBJ2-1, with TRBD1 matching 8 bases. The length of the CDR3 is 18 residues. Germline lookup yields CDR1 SGHVS and CDR2 FNYEAQ. Losses at the gene ends were 2 bases for V and 1 base for J; bases not matched to a gene: 10. CDR3 sequence (DNA): TGTGCCAGCAGCTTACGCACCCAGGACAGGGTATCCTACAATGAGCAGTTCTTC. It specifies CASSLRTQDRVSYNEQFF.

CDR3 loop: CASSPFGAGELFF. Here the CDR3 DNA reads TGTGCCAGCAGCCCCTTTGGGGCCGGGGAGCTGTTTTTT. V usage is TRBV9 and J usage is TRBJ2-2; D not certain. The germline V gene encodes CDR1 SGDLS and CDR2 YYNGEE. This CDR3 has 13 residues. The germline V and J ends were trimmed by 4 bases and 6 bases, with 10 bases remaining between them.

The chain recombines TRBV4-1 with TRBJ2-7; D possibly corresponds to TRBD2 (5 bases). Germline CDR1 is MGHRA and CDR2 is YSYEKL. V was pared by 0 bases and J by 4 bases, with 13 bases between. The CDR3 runs 15 residues. The DNA for the CDR3 is TGCGCCAGCAGCCAAGATCTTACTAGAATGTACGAGCAGTACTTC. This translates into CASSQDLTRMYEQYF.

The V call is TRBV20-1, the J call TRBJ2-4, with no clear D. The CDR3 runs 10 residues. Germline values: CDR1 DFQATT, CDR2 SNEGSKA (reference sequence). The V end lost 6 bases, the J end lost 9 bases, and 9 bases lay between the germline ends. DNA of the CDR3: TGCAGTGCCGAAGGTGGCATTCAGTACTTC. It translates to CSAEGGIQYF.

In DNA, the CDR3 is TGCAGCGTTTACAAAAGCTCCTACAATGAGCAGTTCTTC. Residues: CSVYKSSYNEQFF. The chain recombines TRBV29-1 with TRBJ2-1; D gene ambiguous. Looked up from germline, CDR1 is SQVTM and CDR2 is ANQGSEA. The V gene lost 5 bases and the J gene lost 0 bases, with 8 bases spanning the gap. The CDR3 has 13 amino acids.

The rearrangement joins TRBV19 to TRBJ1-5; D ambiguous. Germline V gene lookup returns CDR1 LNHDA and CDR2 SQIVND (reference sequence). The CDR3 spans 14 residues. Trimming left V 3 bases short and J 3 bases short, with 9 bases between. The CDR3 DNA is TGTGCCAGTAGTATTGGGAGTTACAATCAGCCCCAGCATTTT. Translation: CASSIGSYNQPQHF.

The V gene is TRBV20-1, the J gene TRBJ1-1, with 8 bases fitting TRBD1. Germline V lookup: CDR1 DFQATT, CDR2 SNEGSKA (reference sequence). This CDR3 has 11 amino acids. The V segment lost 6 bases and the J segment 7 bases; nucleotides outside the gene matches: 4. The CDR3 protein is CSAPTGVEAFF. The CDR3 DNA sequence: TGCAGTGCCCCGACAGGGGTTGAAGCTTTCTTT.

V usage is TRBV9 and J usage is TRBJ2-3, with D unresolved. CDR3 length: 13 amino acids. The V gene lost 3 bases and the J gene lost 7 bases, with 12 bases spanning the gap. Germline V CDR1 and CDR2: SGDLS, YYNGEE. CDR3 coding DNA: TGTGCCAGCAGCGGGAGCCAGGAGTATACGCAGTATTTT. As protein: CASSGSQEYTQYF.

The V gene is TRBV28, the J gene TRBJ2-7; the D call may be TRBD1 or TRBD2 (5 bases each). The CDR3 runs 13 residues. Trimming left V 1 base short and J 7 bases short, with 11 bases between. The germline V gene encodes CDR1 MDHEN and CDR2 SYDVKM. This CDR3 is CASSLSGTLEQYF. For the CDR3, the DNA is TGTGCCAGCAGTTTATCGGGGACCCTTGAGCAGTACTTC.

CDR3 sequence reads: CASDIMNTEAFF. The CDR3 DNA reads as TGTGCTAGTGACATCATGAACACTGAAGCTTTCTTT. J is TRBJ1-1 and V is TRBV12-5; D is unresolved. Germline V gene sequence: CDR1 LGHNT, CDR2 FRNRAP. Trimming pared 7 bases from V and 0 bases from J, leaving 6 bases between. This CDR3 has 12 residues.

The chain employs TRBV7-6 and TRBJ2-1, with TRBD2 matching 10 bases. The CDR3 extends over 14 amino acids. The germline CDR1 and CDR2 sequences are SGHVS and FNYEAQ. V trimming: 0 bases; J trimming: 9 bases; junction bases outside the gene matches: 2. The CDR3 DNA follows: TGTGCCAGCAGCTTAGCAACTAGCGGGACTGAGCAGTTCTTC. Protein: CASSLATSGTEQFF.

This chain uses TRBV5-5 with TRBJ2-2; the match to TRBD2 covers 9 bases. Germline V gene lookup returns CDR1 SGHKS and CDR2 YYEKEE (reference sequence). The CDR3 has 16 residues. V gave up 4 bases and J gave up 5 bases; unmatched junction bases: 9. The CDR3 spells CASSHAGLAGTGELFF. In DNA form, the CDR3 reads TGTGCCAGCAGCCACGCAGGGCTAGCGGGGACCGGGGAGCTGTTTTTT.

The J gene is TRBJ1-2, the V gene TRBV5-8; D gene ambiguous. This CDR3 has 12 amino acids. The V gene's germline CDR1 is SGHTS and CDR2 YDEGEE. Trimming shortened V by 0 bases and J by 6 bases, and 6 bases separated the two germline ends. CDR3 sequence reads: CASSLEGNGYTF. The CDR3 DNA is TGTGCCAGCAGCTTGGAGGGAAATGGCTACACCTTC.